Reported below is one TCR beta chain. Both 60 Vbeta primers and 13 Jbeta primers went into the PCR. The authors' processing: Later, roughly 77 million unique TCR beta chains were counted in an analysis, and approximately 9.9 million of them were shared. The data were produced by immunoSEQ multiplex PCR, yet TCRdb's version contains in-frame clones alone and is incomplete. V and J calls and clone size are copied from that table; D and trimming were computed from the DNA. The data contain 150,000 to 200,000 clones, 80% of them seen just once; the ten biggest clones take up around 5.4%. The sample is drawn from a study of cytomegalovirus exposure and HLA in healthy donors. Per germline, CDR1 SGHRS and CDR2 YFSETQ. V shed 6 bases and J 7 bases; nucleotides not matched to a gene: 14. The CDR3 length is 15 residues.

The sequencing input was PBMCs. The chain combines TRBV5-1 with TRBJ2-7; 9 nucleotides agree with TRBD2. The clonotype was recovered from a man in his forties in good health and CMV-seronegative. The CDR3 DNA reads as TGCGCCAGCACCTCGACGTTTGGGCGGGAGGGAGAGCAGTACTTC. Protein product: CASTSTFGREGEQYF.